The clone carrying this T cell receptor beta chain was picked up many times. Germline CDR1 is MNHNY and CDR2 is SVGAGI (reference sequence). V was pared by 6 bases and J by 0 bases, with 6 bases between. This CDR3 comprises 13 residues. Described time point: longitudinal time-point 2. The sample belongs to a study of neurological immune-mediated disorders. In the study overall: The study included some 35 multiple sclerosis patients, approximately 30 relapsing-remitting and 3 secondary progressive.

TCRdb fed the 5' RACE reads into MiXCR, producing one record per CDR3 protein. The table includes about 80,000 distinct CDR3 sequences, 5.8% detected once. The chain is built from TRBV6-6 and TRBJ1-3; D remains ambiguous. The specimen was PBMCs. The receptor was isolated from an older woman with multiple sclerosis. The CDR3 region has the DNA TGTGCCAGCAGCGCCGACTCTGGAAACACCATATATTTT. Encoded protein: CASSADSGNTIYF.